This T cell receptor beta chain originates from a study of PD-1 blockade in classical Hodgkin lymphoma. Study-level results: TCR diversity in CD4+, not CD8+, cells rose significantly by C4D1. Complete responders entered with baseline diversity on par with newly diagnosed patients, the results showed.

Here immunoSEQ multiplex PCR was the method, and the copy in TCRdb shows in-frame clones only, minus some. The sample includes approximately 27,000 clones, roughly 71% of them seen just once. V was cut by 5 bases and J by 3 bases, with 16 bases left in between. The CDR3 length is 15 residues. Per the germline V gene, CDR1 is SEHNR and CDR2 is FQNEAQ (reference sequence). As for this clone: Antigen specificity is unknown.

Each and every patient relapsed after autologous stem cell transplantation, and patients got differing brentuximab vedotin exposure. J is TRBJ1-2 and V is TRBV7-9; maybe TRBD1 (5 bases). This sequence was found in a human donor with classical Hodgkin lymphoma. The specimen comprised peripheral blood mononuclear cells (PBMCs), sampled before the second cycle of nivolumab. The CDR3 sequence: CASSQDAGPHYGYTF. CDR3 in DNA: TGTGCCAGCAGCCAAGATGCGGGGCCCCACTATGGCTACACCTTC.